The rows below give T cell receptor beta chains drawn from one sample of a study of shared clonotypes between healthy human individuals. TCRdb keeps only in-frame clones here, not all; method: immunoSEQ multiplex PCR. The sample holds around 2.5 million clones; 93% are singletons and the top ten take about 0.39%. Sequencing was performed on naive CD4+ T cells from PBMCs. Receptor source: a man aged 18-30 years in good health. Some clones in this sample may be carry-over from other donors' samples. Both conserved end residues are part of each CDR3. The D gene is left open where the match is weak. Part of the rows lack a size; the others show once, few, many or a class for expanded clones.

v_call,d_call,clone_size,j_call,cdr3_aa,cdr3_nt
TRBV5-1,-,-,TRBJ2-7,CASSPTGAGTYEQYF,TGCGCCAGCAGCCCGACGGGGGCAGGCACCTACGAGCAGTACTTC
TRBV5-1,-,-,TRBJ1-5,CASSRGTRDTNQPQHF,TGCGCCAGCAGCCGGGGGACCCGGGACACAAATCAGCCCCAGCATTTT
TRBV10-3,TRBD2,-,TRBJ2-1,CAISLAGGNNEQFF,TGTGCCATCTCCCTAGCGGGAGGGAACAATGAGCAGTTCTTC
TRBV19,TRBD1,-,TRBJ2-7,CASSIPGTVYEQYF,TGTGCCAGTAGTATACCCGGGACAGTTTACGAGCAGTACTTC
TRBV9,TRBD2,-,TRBJ2-3,CASSVGLAAGTDTQYF,TGTGCCAGCAGCGTAGGACTAGCAGCGGGCACAGATACGCAGTATTTT
TRBV1,-,-,TRBJ2-7,CTSSQGQLSGRGYEQYF,TGCACCAGCAGCCAAGGTCAACTAAGCGGGAGGGGGTACGAGCAGTACTTC
TRBV18,-,once,TRBJ1-2,CASSPGQLPGGYTF,TGTGCCAGCTCACCAGGGCAGTTGCCCGGTGGCTACACCTTC
TRBV18,-,once,TRBJ2-7,CASSLLLQGGEQYF,TGTGCCAGCTCACTCCTCTTACAGGGAGGCGAGCAGTACTTC
TRBV2,-,-,TRBJ2-4,CASTSETFLQYF,TGTGCCAGCACCTCCGAGACCTTTCTTCAGTACTTC
TRBV5-1,-,-,TRBJ2-5,CASSGTFQETQYF,TGCGCCAGCAGTGGCACCTTCCAAGAGACCCAGTACTTC
TRBV7-6,TRBD1,-,TRBJ2-3,CASRPRGRATDTQYF,TGTGCCAGCAGACCCAGGGGGCGCGCCACAGATACGCAGTATTTT
TRBV2,-,few,TRBJ1-2,CASSAQGYGYTF,TGTGCCAGCTCCGCCCAGGGCTATGGCTACACCTTC
TRBV18,-,-,TRBJ1-3,CASSPSGGAENTIYF,TGTGCCAGCTCACCCTCCGGGGGGGCCGAAAACACCATATATTTT
TRBV4-1,-,-,TRBJ1-3,CASSLFRAATGNTIYF,TGCGCCAGCAGCCTGTTTCGGGCAGCCACTGGAAACACCATATATTTT
TRBV5-1,TRBD2,-,TRBJ2-3,CASMSSGSSTDTQYF,TGCGCCAGCATGTCTAGCGGGAGTTCCACAGATACGCAGTATTTT
TRBV28,-,-,TRBJ2-7,CASSSNYYEQYF,TGTGCCAGCAGTTCGAATTACTACGAGCAGTACTTC
TRBV2,-,-,TRBJ1-5,CASGGGGEGQPQHF,TGTGCCAGCGGCGGGGGAGGGGAAGGTCAGCCCCAGCATTTT
TRBV19,-,once,TRBJ1-1,CASRFPGDEATEAFF,TGTGCCAGTAGGTTCCCGGGGGATGAGGCCACTGAAGCTTTCTTT
TRBV5-4,TRBD2,-,TRBJ2-7,CASSNRVSGRSSEQYF,TGTGCCAGCAGCAACAGGGTCAGCGGGAGATCGTCCGAGCAGTACTTC
TRBV30,-,-,TRBJ1-5,CAWSHRGNQPQHF,TGTGCCTGGAGTCACAGGGGCAATCAGCCCCAGCATTTT
TRBV7-3,TRBD2,-,TRBJ2-1,CASSLLAGVYNEQFF,TGTGCCAGCAGCTTACTAGCGGGAGTCTACAATGAGCAGTTCTTC
TRBV6-6,TRBD1,-,TRBJ2-7,CASSYGTANYEQYF,TGTGCCAGCAGTTACGGGACAGCAAACTACGAGCAGTACTTC
TRBV5-1,-,-,TRBJ2-1,CASSLSPGGHNEQFF,TGCGCCAGCAGCTTGAGTCCAGGGGGGCACAATGAGCAGTTCTTC
TRBV30,-,-,TRBJ2-7,CAWSVQGRSYEQYF,TGTGCCTGGAGTGTACAAGGGCGCTCCTACGAGCAGTACTTC
TRBV16,-,-,TRBJ2-3,CASSPGLTDTQYF,TGTGCCAGCAGCCCAGGATTGACAGATACGCAGTATTTT
TRBV7-3,-,-,TRBJ2-7,CASSSHAGKQYF,TGTGCCAGCAGCTCCCATGCAGGGAAGCAGTACTTC
TRBV2,-,-,TRBJ2-3,CASRGETDTQYF,TGTGCCAGCAGGGGGGAAACAGATACGCAGTATTTT
TRBV29-1,-,-,TRBJ1-2,CSATSGTGSWGTF,TGCAGCGCAACTTCCGGGACCGGGAGTTGGGGCACCTTC
TRBV4-2,TRBD2,-,TRBJ2-5,CASSQEGGRARETQYF,TGTGCCAGCAGCCAAGAGGGCGGGAGGGCCAGGGAGACCCAGTACTTC
TRBV5-5,-,-,TRBJ2-6,CASSLGHGSSGANVLTF,TGTGCCAGCAGCTTGGGACACGGAAGCTCTGGGGCCAACGTCCTGACTTTC
TRBV5-1,-,-,TRBJ2-3,CASSSIRTDTQYF,TGCGCCAGCAGCTCGATCCGTACCGATACGCAGTATTTT
TRBV5-1,TRBD2,-,TRBJ2-3,CASSPGTSGSLDTQYF,TGCGCCAGCAGCCCGGGGACTAGCGGGAGTCTAGATACGCAGTATTTT
TRBV14,-,-,TRBJ1-2,CASSQDLQRGYTF,TGTGCCAGCAGCCAAGATTTGCAGAGGGGCTACACCTTC
TRBV21-1,-,-,TRBJ2-7,CASPPGQPYEQYF,TGTGCCAGCCCTCCGGGACAGCCCTACGAGCAGTACTTC
TRBV5-1,TRBD2,-,TRBJ2-2,CASSGGTSGRNTGELFF,TGCGCCAGCAGCGGAGGGACTAGCGGGAGGAACACCGGGGAGCTGTTTTTT
TRBV21-1,-,once,TRBJ2-7,CASSKKQGVHYEQYF,TGTGCCAGCAGCAAAAAACAGGGGGTTCACTACGAGCAGTACTTC
TRBV27,-,-,TRBJ2-7,CASRSAYEQYF,TGTGCCAGCAGGTCTGCCTACGAGCAGTACTTC
TRBV5-1,TRBD1,-,TRBJ1-1,CASSQQGEGTEAFF,TGCGCCAGCAGCCAACAGGGGGAGGGTACTGAAGCTTTCTTT
TRBV27,TRBD1,-,TRBJ1-2,CASSHRGRIRSGYTF,TGTGCCAGCAGTCACAGGGGGCGGATAAGGAGTGGCTACACCTTC
TRBV7-2,TRBD2,-,TRBJ2-7,CASSTLAGPSYEQYF,TGTGCCAGCAGCACGCTAGCGGGACCCTCCTACGAGCAGTACTTC
TRBV6-5,TRBD1,-,TRBJ1-4,CASKRDRRNEKLFF,TGTGCCAGCAAGCGGGACAGAAGAAATGAAAAACTGTTTTTT
TRBV6-5,-,few,TRBJ2-1,CASSEVAGYNEQFF,TGTGCCAGCAGTGAAGTAGCAGGATACAATGAGCAGTTCTTC
TRBV30,-,-,TRBJ1-4,CAWSGEWGRGNEKLFF,TGTGCCTGGAGTGGAGAATGGGGCAGGGGTAATGAAAAACTGTTTTTT
TRBV10-1,-,few,TRBJ1-2,CASSGTAYGYTF,TGCGCCAGCAGTGGGACGGCCTATGGCTACACCTTC